The clone carrying this TCR beta chain occurred many times. As yet, its antigen is unknown. Researchers prepared the TCRbeta library using unique molecular identifiers, the study reports. Using its own MiXCR run on the PCR reads, TCRdb lists one record per CDR3 protein. Among a few hundred thousand distinct CDR3 sequences listed, roughly 13% were seen once. The data stem from a study of T-cell reconstitution after alpha-beta-depleted transplantation in children. General study points: At the one-year point after transplant, T-cell counts and TCRbeta diversity were found to come mostly from T cells that had been newly produced. Surviving recipient T cells and thymic progenitors underlay high day-60 TCRbeta diversity in some patients. Where alpha-beta T cells came from about two months after transplant was reportedly several hundred expanded graft clones.

Sequenced here: PBMCs, mostly from graft donor cells, sampled 360 days after TCRalphabeta/CD19-depleted stem cell transplant. The source is a male patient between 5 and 17 years old who had a stem cell transplant for acute myeloid leukemia, so the T cells may come from the graft donor.

The CDR3 here is CASEERMNTEAFF. CDR3 bases: TGTGCCAGTGAGGAACGAATGAACACTGAAGCTTTCTTT. V gene TRBV19 combines with J gene TRBJ1-1; D unresolved. CDR3 length equals 13 residues. V lost 8 bases and J 0 bases, leaving 10 bases between the germline ends. Per germline, CDR1 LNHDA and CDR2 SQIVND (reference sequence). The full variable domain, rest sourced from reference TRBV19 and TRBJ1-1, is DGGITQSPKYLFRKEGQNVTLSCEQNLNHDAMYWYRQDPGQGLRLIYYSQIVNDFQKGDIAEGYSVSREKKESFPLTVTSAQKNPTAFYLCASEERMNTEAFFGQGTRLTVV.